Shown below are 22 T cell receptor beta chains from a single sample sequenced in a study of blood T cell repertoires in COVID-19. Sequencing used immunoSEQ multiplex PCR; TCRdb keeps in-frame clones, though not all of them. The data contain fewer than 200,000 clones, around four fifths of them singletons. The material sequenced was PBMCs or T cells enriched from blood (not recorded which). Every receptor here comes from a woman between 50 and 59 years old who had recovered from COVID-19.

V usage is TRBV12-5 and J usage is TRBJ1-1; TRBD1 might be the D (6 bases). Germline CDR1 is LGHNT and CDR2 is FRNRAP. The length of the CDR3 is 14 residues. Trimming shortened V by 3 bases and J by 10 bases, and 18 bases separated the two germline ends. The CDR3 loop reads CASGLDRLLEGAFF. DNA for the CDR3: TGTGCTAGTGGTTTAGACAGGCTTCTTGAGGGAGCTTTCTTT. The variable domain in full, with the rest retrieved from reference TRBV12-5 and TRBJ1-1, is DARVTQTPRHKVTEMGQEVTMRCQPILGHNTVFWYRQTMMQGLELLAYFRNRAPLDDSGMPKDRFSAEMPDATLATLKIQPSEPRDSAVYFCASGLDRLLEGAFFGQGTRLTVV.

The rearrangement links TRBV28 to TRBJ1-5, with 7 bases lining up with TRBD1. Germline-derived CDR1 and CDR2 are MDHEN and SYDVKM. The CDR3 is 14 amino acids. V lost 10 bases, J lost 3 bases, and 9 bases stayed unmatched. The CDR3: CAIDSGGYNQPQHF. The CDR3 nucleotides read TGTGCCATCGACTCAGGGGGTTACAATCAGCCCCAGCATTTT.

V and J are TRBV18 and TRBJ1-3; the D is unclear. The CDR3 has 15 residues. The germline V gene encodes CDR1 KGHSH and CDR2 LQKENI. V was clipped by 2 bases and J by 8 bases, with 16 bases between them. The CDR3 loop is CASSPVPPRGDTIYF. In DNA, the CDR3 is TGTGCCAGCTCACCAGTCCCCCCACGCGGCGACACCATATATTTT.

The chain joins TRBV2 to TRBJ1-1; TRBD1 might be the D (6 bases). CDR1 and CDR2 from the germline V gene are SNHLY and FYNNEI. The CDR3 loop spans 12 amino acids. Trimming removed 8 bases at V and 2 bases at J, with 9 bases between. The CDR3 is CASADRNTEAFF. The DNA of the CDR3 is TGTGCCAGCGCGGACAGAAACACTGAAGCTTTCTTT.

The V call is TRBV19, the J call TRBJ2-3; D is unclear. The CDR3 extends over 14 amino acids. Trimming took off 1 base at V and 6 bases at J, with 11 bases between the two ends. Germline V gene data show CDR1 as LNHDA and CDR2 as SQIVND (reference sequence). DNA for the CDR3: TGTGCCAGTAGTATAGGGCAGGTCGCTGATACGCAGTATTTT. The encoded protein is CASSIGQVADTQYF.

The V call is TRBV5-1, the J call TRBJ1-6; TRBD1 matches 9 bases. This CDR3 spans 15 amino acids. J gave up 11 bases and V 1 base, and 7 bases lay outside the gene matches. Germline V CDR1 and CDR2: SGHRS, YFSETQ. Here the CDR3 DNA reads TGCGCCAGCAGCTTGACGTGGACAGGGGAAGCACCCCTCCACTTT. Its translation: CASSLTWTGEAPLHF.

This clone was found many times. The chain links TRBV19 to TRBJ1-1, with D maybe TRBD1 (6 bases). CDR3 size: 13 residues. Germline CDR1 and CDR2: LNHDA and SQIVND (reference sequence). Between the trimmed V and J ends, which lost 4 bases and 6 bases, there was a span of 12 bases. CDR3 loop: CASSTQGIAEAFF. The CDR3, as DNA: TGTGCCAGTAGTACGCAGGGGATAGCTGAAGCTTTCTTT.

This clone occurred a few times. V is TRBV5-1 and J is TRBJ2-7; D is unresolved. The ends were cut back, 0 bases at V and 0 bases at J, with 4 bases in the middle. The CDR3 is 13 residues long. Germline CDR1 reads SGHRS; CDR2 reads YFSETQ. CDR3 amino acids: CASSLDFSYEQYV. The CDR3 DNA reads TGCGCCAGCAGCTTGGACTTCTCCTACGAGCAGTACGTC.

The rearrangement joins TRBV5-1 to TRBJ1-1; no clear D gene. Looked up from germline, CDR1 is SGHRS and CDR2 is YFSETQ. CDR3 size: 14 residues. Trimming removed 0 bases at V and 0 bases at J, with 6 bases between. CDR3 coding DNA: TGCGCCAGCAGCTTGGGTGCGATGAACACTGAAGCTTTCTTT. Its translation: CASSLGAMNTEAFF.

This clone appeared once. The chain carries TRBV6-1 and TRBJ1-5, with TRBD1 matching over 9 bases. Trimming cost V 4 bases and J 5 bases; bases outside gene matches: 9. CDR3 length: 16 amino acids. In germline, CDR1 is MNHNS, CDR2 SASEGT. The DNA for the CDR3 is TGTGCCAGCAGTGCCGAGCCGGGACAGGGCTATCAGCCCCAGCATTTT. Its translation is CASSAEPGQGYQPQHF.

The chain uses TRBV5-6 and TRBJ2-7; 8 bases are shared with TRBD1. The CDR3 runs to 15 residues. CDR1 and CDR2 (germline): SGHDT, YYEEEE. J gave up 2 bases and V 4 bases, and 8 bases lay outside the gene matches. CDR3 DNA sequence: TGTGCCAGCAGCGATGGGACAGGCAATCCCTACGAGCAGTACGTC. It encodes CASSDGTGNPYEQYV.

The rearrangement joins TRBV9 to TRBJ1-6; maybe TRBD1 (6 bases). The V end was cut by 1 base, the J end by 10 bases, with 21 bases between. Germline V gene lookup returns CDR1 SGDLS and CDR2 YYNGEE. The CDR3 spans 17 residues. CDR3 sequence (DNA): TGTGCCAGCAGCGTAAAAGTTCAGGGGACGGGGCAATCACCCCTCCACTTT. Protein: CASSVKVQGTGQSPLHF.

The chain uses TRBV9 and TRBJ1-2; 7 nucleotides agree with TRBD1. The germline gives CDR1 SGDLS, CDR2 YYNGEE. This CDR3 region has 15 residues. The J segment lost 6 bases and the V segment lost 3 bases, leaving 11 bases of the junction unmatched. CDR3 loop: CASSATKQGFNGYTF. The CDR3 bases are TGTGCCAGCAGCGCAACAAAACAGGGGTTTAATGGCTACACCTTC.

The chain combines TRBV7-2 with TRBJ1-1; D is unclear. The CDR3 totals 14 residues. In germline, CDR1 is SGHTA, CDR2 FQGNSA. V lost 3 bases and J lost 3, with 11 bases in between. CDR3 residues: CASSFTELHTEAFF. CDR3 DNA sequence: TGTGCCAGCAGCTTTACAGAACTCCACACTGAAGCTTTCTTT.

The chain joins TRBV11-2 to TRBJ1-3, with D unresolved. With 5 bases removed from V and 3 bases from J, the gap between germline ends came to 17 bases. Per germline, CDR1 SGHAT and CDR2 FQNNGV. The CDR3 extends over 16 amino acids. The CDR3 spells CASSKRAAGVGNTIYF. The CDR3 coding sequence is TGTGCCAGCAGCAAAAGGGCCGCGGGAGTTGGAAACACCATATATTTT.

This sequence joins TRBV25-1 and TRBJ2-5, with 7 bases that match TRBD2. There are 15 residues in the CDR3. The V gene end was trimmed by 3 bases and the J gene end by 5 bases; junction bases not matched to a gene: 9. Germline V CDR1 and CDR2: MGHDK, SYGVNS. This CDR3 is CASSDTGGRLETQYF. In DNA, the CDR3 is TGTGCCAGCAGTGACACCGGGGGGAGGTTGGAGACCCAGTACTTC.

CDR3 region: CASSQISGSFVELFF. The CDR3, as DNA: TGTGCCAGCAGCCAAATTAGCGGGAGTTTTGTGGAGCTGTTTTTT. The chain uses TRBV7-2 and TRBJ2-2, with 9 bases lining up with TRBD2. Germline V gene lookup returns CDR1 SGHTA and CDR2 FQGNSA. V lost 5 bases, J lost 10 bases, and 11 bases stayed unmatched. The CDR3 spans 15 residues.

About this clone itself: The sample carries other DNA sequences with the same CDR3. The chain is built from TRBV18 and TRBJ2-5; perhaps TRBD2 as D (6 bases). V lost 3 bases and J 1 base, leaving 6 bases between the germline ends. The CDR3 extends over 13 amino acids. Germline CDR1 and CDR2: KGHSH and LQKENI. The CDR3 protein is CASSPGLQETQYF. CDR3 sequence (DNA): TGTGCCAGCTCACCGGGACTCCAAGAGACCCAGTACTTC.

This clone was seen a handful of times. The genes are TRBV7-9 and TRBJ2-2; 7 nucleotides agree with TRBD1. The CDR3 length is 14 residues. Trimming at V came to 7 bases and at J to 4 bases, leaving 6 bases not matched to a gene. CDR1 and CDR2 (germline): SEHNR, FQNEAQ (reference sequence). CDR3 in DNA: TGTGCCAGCATCCAGACAGGGCCCACCGGGGAGCTGTTTTTT. As protein: CASIQTGPTGELFF.

The chain combines TRBV18 with TRBJ1-5; D possibly corresponds to TRBD1 (6 bases). V was shortened by 1 base and J by 1 base, with 17 bases between the two germline ends. Germline lookup yields CDR1 KGHSH and CDR2 LQKENI. This CDR3 is built from 18 residues. The CDR3 reads CASSPLPSGRGSNQPQHF. The CDR3 DNA reads TGTGCCAGCTCACCACTCCCGAGCGGGAGGGGGAGCAATCAGCCCCAGCATTTT.

The chain is built from TRBV6-2 or TRBV6-3 and TRBJ1-5, with TRBD1 as a possible D gene (6 bases). Per the germline V gene, CDR1 is MNHEY and CDR2 is SVGEGT. The CDR3 extends over 17 amino acids. Deletions cut 2 bases from V and 0 bases from J, with 14 bases between. The CDR3 reads CASSYPGQFISNQPQHF. CDR3 nucleotides: TGTGCCAGCAGTTACCCCGGACAGTTTATTAGCAATCAGCCCCAGCATTTT.

Note on this clone: This CDR3 is also generated by other DNA sequences in the sample. The chain is built from TRBV7-9 and TRBJ1-2; TRBD1 matches 7 bases. V dropped 5 bases and J dropped 5; count of bases not matched to a gene: 2. This CDR3 comprises 12 residues. Looked up from germline, CDR1 is SEHNR and CDR2 is FQNEAQ (reference sequence). CDR3 nucleotide sequence: TGTGCCAGCAGCCCAGGGGGGTATGGCTACACCTTC. It is translated as CASSPGGYGYTF.